This T cell receptor (beta chain) was retrieved from a study of T cells in Graves' hyperthyroidism and ophthalmopathy. The study's findings and limits: Researchers found most expanded thyroid clonotypes above 0.001 in blood as well.

Patients with ophthalmopathy all had a Clinical Activity Score of at least 3, a NOSPECS grade of at least 4 and duration under 3 months. Patients were excluded because of uncontrolled infection, other autoimmune disease, pregnancy or lactation. Diagnoses were established using clinical symptoms, serum thyroxine and TRAb, thyroid ultrasound and orbital computed tomography. V shed 4 bases and J 4 bases; nucleotides not matched to a gene: 6. Germline CDR1 and CDR2: SGHRS and YFSETQ. The CDR3 sequence is 14 residues long. This clonotype appeared a few times. No antigen is known for it. This may be a read error: a much more frequent sequence differs by one nucleotide. Regions amplified from RNA transcripts were the TCR beta CDR3 regions. When the TCR CDR3 underwent first-round RT-PCR, the HTBI primer set was used. TCRdb reprocessed the multiplex PCR reads with MiXCR, giving one entry per CDR3 protein. The sample has fewer than 500,000 distinct CDR3 sequences, under 15% seen once.

The chain joins TRBV5-1 to TRBJ2-3; TRBD1 matches at 7 bases. Sequenced material: blood. This receptor was identified in a man aged 18 to 30 with Graves' ophthalmopathy. For the CDR3, the DNA is TGCGCCAGCAGCGCTCGACAGGGCGCAGATACGCAGTATTTT. It specifies CASSARQGADTQYF.